This T cell receptor beta chain was documented in a study of blood T cells in healthy people across ages. Study-wide points: Diversity figures derived from one million T cells were judged to underestimate the true value. Age advanced and TCR beta diversity per million T cells fell, roughly linearly.

Germline CDR1 and CDR2: MDHEN and SYDVKM. J gave up 5 bases and V 0 bases, and 11 bases lay outside the gene matches. The CDR3 length is 17 residues. Total RNA, at least 5.5 micrograms per sample, came from PBMCs. In regard to this clonotype: No antigen is known for it.

Using a J-beta primer mix together with a sample-barcoded 5' primer, a second PCR was run for about 6 to 12 cycles. All samples yielded 2.5 million or more CDR3-containing paired-end reads. TCRdb redid the calling of the 5' RACE reads with MiXCR, one entry per CDR3 protein. This repertoire shows 1.5 million to 2 million distinct CDR3 sequences, roughly two fifths found once; its top ten account for roughly 23%. The V gene is TRBV28, the J gene TRBJ2-5; 8 bases agree with TRBD1. Sample: blood. The TCR sequence derives from a human donor in good health. CDR3 coding DNA: TGTGCCAGCAGTTTATGGGACAGGGTGAAGGTTAGCGAGACCCAGTACTTC. Encoded protein: CASSLWDRVKVSETQYF.